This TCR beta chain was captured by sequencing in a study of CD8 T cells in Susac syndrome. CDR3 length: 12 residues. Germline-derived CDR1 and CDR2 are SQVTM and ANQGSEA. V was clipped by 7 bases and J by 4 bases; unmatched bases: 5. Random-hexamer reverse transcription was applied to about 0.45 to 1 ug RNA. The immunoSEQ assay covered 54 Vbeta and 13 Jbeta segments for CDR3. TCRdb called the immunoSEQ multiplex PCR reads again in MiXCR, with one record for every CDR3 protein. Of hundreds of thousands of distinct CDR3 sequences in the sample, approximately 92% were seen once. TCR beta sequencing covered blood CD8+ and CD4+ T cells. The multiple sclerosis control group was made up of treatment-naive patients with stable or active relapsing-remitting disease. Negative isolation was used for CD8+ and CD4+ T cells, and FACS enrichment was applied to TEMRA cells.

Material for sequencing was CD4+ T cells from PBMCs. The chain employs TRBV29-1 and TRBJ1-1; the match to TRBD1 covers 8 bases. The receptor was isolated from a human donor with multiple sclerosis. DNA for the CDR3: TGCAGCGCCGGGACAGGCTCCACTGAAGCTTTCTTT. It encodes CSAGTGSTEAFF.